Listed below are T cell receptor beta chains from one sample, sequenced in a study of shared clonotypes between healthy human individuals. The repertoire was sequenced with immunoSEQ multiplex PCR; TCRdb's copy has only in-frame clones and lacks some. Seen here are around 1.4 million clones, approximately 98.5% observed once, and the top ten hold over 0.3%. The sample was naive CD4+ T cells sorted from blood. The receptors here all came from a man aged 25-40 years in good health. Each CDR3 is given with its conserved first and last residue.

V: TRBV5-6; length: 16; J: TRBJ2-1; CDR3: CASSLAGGKAYNEQFF
V: TRBV5-1; length: 15; J: TRBJ2-1; CDR3: CASSLTSGSYNEQFF
V: TRBV7-7; length: 9; J: TRBJ2-1; CDR3: CASSPGRFF
V: TRBV11-2; length: 17; J: TRBJ2-5; CDR3: CASSLVRLAGVQETQYF
V: TRBV15; length: 17; J: TRBJ1-2; CDR3: CATSRVSGAPAEHGYTF
V: TRBV18; length: 14; J: TRBJ2-5; CDR3: CASSPTGTAETQYF
V: TRBV27; length: 18; J: TRBJ1-2; CDR3: CASTLRWTGSALNYGYTF
V: TRBV15; length: 12; J: TRBJ2-1; CDR3: CATRTDYNEQFF
V: TRBV5-5; length: 18; J: TRBJ2-6; CDR3: CASSLRTGLSSGANVLTF
V: TRBV28; length: 14; J: TRBJ2-7; CDR3: CASKRGHNPHEQYF
V: TRBV5-6; length: 14; J: TRBJ2-7; CDR3: CASSWGQGQFAQYF
V: TRBV9; length: 14; J: TRBJ2-1; CDR3: CASSVGTRDNEQFF
V: TRBV18; length: 16; J: TRBJ1-1; CDR3: CASSPLQERRNTEAFF
V: TRBV6-1; length: 13; J: TRBJ2-5; CDR3: CASSEVGLETQYF
V: TRBV5-6; length: 13; J: TRBJ2-1; CDR3: CASSFTGVFEQFF
V: TRBV6-1; length: 14; J: TRBJ2-7; CDR3: CASSGRGRAYEQYF
V: TRBV28; length: 14; J: TRBJ2-7; CDR3: CASINGGRENEQYF
V: TRBV5-1; length: 16; J: TRBJ2-7; CDR3: CASSFGLADYSYEQYF
V: TRBV28; length: 13; J: TRBJ2-7; CDR3: CASSSTVHGEQYF
V: TRBV10-3; length: 14; J: TRBJ1-3; CDR3: CAITSGEGGNTIYF
V: TRBV20-1; length: 10; J: TRBJ1-1; CDR3: CSAKAIEAFF
V: TRBV11-2; length: 14; J: TRBJ1-1; CDR3: CASSLVGLGAEAFF
V: TRBV2; length: 15; J: TRBJ2-2; CDR3: CASTPGHPETGELFF
V: TRBV2; length: 13; J: TRBJ1-1; CDR3: CASTEQGLTEAFF
V: TRBV5-1; length: 14; J: TRBJ2-5; CDR3: CASSLAGEGETQYF
V: TRBV7-6; length: 16; J: TRBJ1-1; CDR3: CASSLRVSPFDTEAFF
V: TRBV10-3; length: 17; J: TRBJ2-2; CDR3: CAIGQGGATGDTGELFF
V: TRBV11-2; length: 15; J: TRBJ2-7; CDR3: CASSQFDRGNYEQYF
V: TRBV28; length: 16; J: TRBJ2-5; CDR3: CASSGTSGSLGETQYF
V: TRBV7-8; length: 15; J: TRBJ2-1; CDR3: CASSLPSGSSNEQFF
V: TRBV5-5; length: 15; J: TRBJ2-7; CDR3: CASSLTGTSSYEQYF
V: TRBV7-3; length: 12; J: TRBJ2-3; CDR3: CASSREGDTQYF
V: TRBV5-4; length: 14; J: TRBJ2-1; CDR3: CASSLAGPNNEQFF
V: TRBV29-1; length: 13; J: TRBJ2-7; CDR3: CSVEIRGFYEQYF
V: TRBV30; length: 14; J: TRBJ1-5; CDR3: CAWAGTGDSQPQHF
V: TRBV7-2; length: 18; J: TRBJ2-4; CDR3: CASSLARPRTSRDNIQYF
V: TRBV7-3; length: 13; J: TRBJ1-3; CDR3: CASSLTPSDTIYF
V: TRBV2; length: 13; J: TRBJ2-5; CDR3: CASIVGREETQYF
V: TRBV20-1; length: 11; J: TRBJ2-1; CDR3: CSAHRAGEQFF
V: TRBV7-9; length: 9; J: TRBJ2-3; CDR3: CAVTDTQYF